The 31 T cell receptor beta chains below were found in one sample sequenced in a study of technical replicates of blood from several donors. The method was immunoSEQ multiplex PCR; TCRdb's version includes in-frame clones alone and lacks a portion of them. The sample lists 65,000 to 80,000 clones; 85% to 95% were seen once. The specimen was T cells isolated from PBMCs. Receptors were obtained from a human donor in good health.

The genes are TRBV18 and TRBJ1-3, with TRBD1 matching 9 bases. In germline, CDR1 is KGHSH, CDR2 LQKENI. With V trimmed by 5 bases and J by 0 bases, 2 bases remained unmatched. The CDR3 runs to 15 residues. Written as DNA, the CDR3 is TGTGCCAGCTCAGCGGGACAGGGCTCTGGAAACACCATATATTTT. This sequence encodes CASSAGQGSGNTIYF.

The chain has TRBV7-9 and TRBJ2-1, with unresolved D. This CDR3 comprises 13 residues. Germline V gene sequence: CDR1 SEHNR, CDR2 FQNEAQ (reference sequence). V lost 2 bases and J 7 bases, leaving 9 bases between the germline ends. The DNA for the CDR3 is TGTGCCAGCAGCTTACCTGTCGGGAATGAGCAGTTCTTC. Translated: CASSLPVGNEQFF.

V and J are TRBV4-1 and TRBJ1-1; D is unresolved. The CDR3 has 15 residues. Trimming stripped 0 bases from V and 1 base from J, with 9 bases between. Germline V CDR1 and CDR2: MGHRA, YSYEKL. CDR3 coding DNA: TGCGCCAGCAGCCAAGATAATACGGGGAACACTGAAGCTTTCTTT. It translates to CASSQDNTGNTEAFF.

The J gene is TRBJ1-2, the V gene TRBV30, with D uncertain. The V and J ends lost 2 bases and 2 bases respectively, with 6 bases between them. There are 12 residues in the CDR3. CDR1 and CDR2 (germline): GTSNPN, SVGIG (reference sequence). CDR3 bases: TGTGCCTGGAGTAACAGCAACTATGGCTACACCTTC. Encoded protein: CAWSNSNYGYTF.

This clone appeared once. The genes are TRBV7-9 and TRBJ2-1, with 8 bases that match TRBD1. J lost 8 bases, V lost 5 bases, and 23 bases had no gene match. CDR1 SEHNR and CDR2 FQNEAQ come from the germline V gene (reference sequence). The CDR3 is made up of 19 amino acids. The CDR3 region is CASSPWADILQGVIDEQFF. The CDR3 nucleotides read TGTGCCAGCAGCCCATGGGCTGACATATTACAGGGGGTGATAGATGAGCAGTTCTTC.

The rearrangement joins TRBV7-9 to TRBJ1-5, with TRBD1 as a possible D gene (6 bases). The CDR3 length is 15 residues. Trimming shortened V by 5 bases and J by 4 bases, and 15 bases separated the two germline ends. CDR1 and CDR2 (germline): SEHNR, FQNEAQ (reference sequence). Here the CDR3 DNA reads TGTGCCAGCAGCCCAGGGGCCGAGGGTAATCAGCCCCAGCATTTT. Protein: CASSPGAEGNQPQHF.

The CDR3 nucleotides are TGCGCCAGCAGCCCCGCGGGAATACGGCAGTACTTC. It translates to CASSPAGIRQYF. V and J are TRBV4-1 and TRBJ2-7, with D tentatively TRBD2 (6 bases). Germline loops: CDR1 MGHRA, CDR2 YSYEKL. V was pared by 4 bases and J by 9 bases, with 13 bases between. The CDR3 is 12 residues long.

In DNA form, the CDR3 reads TGCGCCAGCAGCTTTTTAGCGGGGAATGAGCAGTTCTTC. Amino acid sequence: CASSFLAGNEQFF. The chain employs TRBV5-1 and TRBJ2-1, with TRBD2 matching over 8 bases. The length of the CDR3 is 13 residues. Germline V gene data show CDR1 as SGHRS and CDR2 as YFSETQ. V was pared by 2 bases and J by 7 bases, with 2 bases of the junction left unmatched.

CDR3 sequence reads: CASRGYERAGGVSGYTF. In DNA, the CDR3 is TGTGCCAGCAGGGGATACGAAAGAGCAGGGGGCGTAAGTGGCTACACCTTC. This chain joins TRBV11-2 and TRBJ1-2, with 8 bases fitting TRBD1. V shed 6 bases and J 7 bases; nucleotides not matched to a gene: 19. Germline CDR1 and CDR2: SGHAT and FQNNGV. This CDR3 has 17 residues.

V usage is TRBV10-2 and J usage is TRBJ2-7, with 7 nucleotides matching TRBD1. The CDR3 loop spans 13 amino acids. Trimming took 2 bases from V and 2 from J; bases not matched to a gene: 0. The germline V gene encodes CDR1 WSHSY and CDR2 SAAADI. CDR3 in amino acids: CASSETGAYEQYF. DNA for the CDR3: TGCGCCAGCAGTGAGACAGGGGCCTACGAGCAGTACTTC.

The CDR3 coding sequence is TGTGCCAGCAGCGTAAGAGTAGTGGAGAACTCACCCCTCCACTTT. Encoded protein: CASSVRVVENSPLHF. The rearrangement uses TRBV9 and TRBJ1-6; no clear D gene. CDR1 is SGDLS and CDR2 is YYNGEE in the germline V gene. The length of the CDR3 is 15 residues. V lost 1 base and J 10 bases, leaving 15 bases between the germline ends.

This clone was observed a few times. The J gene is TRBJ2-7, the V gene TRBV10-1; 9 nucleotides match TRBD1. CDR3 length equals 14 residues. Losses at the gene ends were 4 bases for V and 5 bases for J; bases not matched to a gene: 6. Germline V lookup: CDR1 WNHNN, CDR2 SYGVQD (reference sequence). Here the CDR3 reads CASSGGQGNNEQYF. As DNA, the CDR3 is TGCGCCAGCAGTGGGGGACAGGGAAACAACGAGCAGTACTTC.

This chain uses TRBV15 with TRBJ1-5, with TRBD1 matching over 7 bases. The CDR3 sequence is 16 residues long. V dropped 5 bases and J dropped 3; count of bases not matched to a gene: 10. The germline gives CDR1 LNHNV, CDR2 YYDKDF (reference sequence). CDR3 sequence reads: CATSPLGDSYNQPQHF. CDR3 nucleotides: TGTGCCACCAGCCCCCTTGGGGACAGTTACAATCAGCCCCAGCATTTT.

J is TRBJ1-4 and V is TRBV4-1, with 11 bases aligning to TRBD1. This CDR3 contains 16 residues. With V trimmed by 3 bases and J by 7 bases, 7 bases remained unmatched. The germline V gene has CDR1 MGHRA and CDR2 YSYEKL. The DNA of the CDR3 is TGCGCCAGCAGCCACGGGACAGGGGGAGAGGCTGAAAAACTGTTTTTT. Its protein is CASSHGTGGEAEKLFF.

V gene TRBV28 combines with J gene TRBJ2-1; 7 bases map to TRBD1. V lost 7 bases, J lost 6 bases, and 6 bases stayed unmatched. The CDR3 has 13 residues. Germline CDR1 is MDHEN and CDR2 is SYDVKM. The CDR3 sequence is CASTVAGGNEQFF. Written as DNA, the CDR3 is TGTGCCAGCACCGTTGCAGGGGGCAATGAGCAGTTCTTC.

This clone was counted once. The rearrangement joins TRBV7-2 to TRBJ2-7; no clear D. CDR3 size: 13 residues. The germline V and J ends were trimmed by 2 bases and 1 base, with 6 bases remaining between them. The V gene's germline CDR1 is SGHTA and CDR2 FQGNSA. The CDR3 DNA sequence: TGTGCCAGCAGCTTAACAGATTCCTACGAGCAGTACTTC. It translates to CASSLTDSYEQYF.

This clone was seen a single time. This chain connects TRBV12-5 to TRBJ2-3; 10 nucleotides agree with TRBD1. Germline V CDR1 and CDR2: LGHNT, FRNRAP. The length of the CDR3 is 19 residues. Trimming cost V 0 bases and J 2 bases; bases outside gene matches: 11. The CDR3 protein is CASGLVLGDRGLFTDTQYF. CDR3 DNA sequence: TGTGCTAGTGGTTTGGTACTGGGCGACAGGGGGCTATTCACAGATACGCAGTATTTT.

The rearrangement links TRBV4-1 to TRBJ2-1; the match to TRBD2 covers 9 bases. The length of the CDR3 is 18 residues. CDR1 is MGHRA and CDR2 is YSYEKL in the germline V gene. J lost 1 base, V lost 1 base, and 8 bases had no gene match. CDR3 loop: CASSQAHLAGWSYNEQFF. CDR3 DNA sequence: TGCGCCAGCAGCCAAGCCCACCTAGCGGGATGGTCCTACAATGAGCAGTTCTTC.

The chain has TRBV2 and TRBJ2-7; TRBD2 is a possible D gene (6 bases). The germline CDR1 and CDR2 sequences are SNHLY and FYNNEI. V dropped 6 bases and J dropped 4 bases, with 16 bases sitting between them. This CDR3 is built from 14 residues. CDR3: CASSRDWRTYEQYF. In DNA, the CDR3 is TGTGCCAGCAGCCGGGACTGGCGTACGTACGAGCAGTACTTC.

The chain employs TRBV2 and TRBJ2-5, with 7 positions matching TRBD1. The CDR3 covers 17 residues. The germline V gene encodes CDR1 SNHLY and CDR2 FYNNEI. V was pared by 2 bases and J by 1 base, with 10 bases of the junction left unmatched. The CDR3 bases are TGTGCCAGCAGTGAATGGGCAGGGGGTGGGACCCAAGAGACCCAGTACTTC. Protein sequence: CASSEWAGGGTQETQYF.

CDR3 nucleotide sequence: TGTGCCAGCAGCTTGGACAGGGGGCTTCCGGAAAAACTGTTTTTT. This codes for CASSLDRGLPEKLFF. This rearrangement joins TRBV5-6 to TRBJ1-4; TRBD1 aligns across 9 bases. This CDR3 has 15 residues. Germline values: CDR1 SGHDT, CDR2 YYEEEE. The V segment lost 0 bases and the J segment 8 bases; nucleotides outside the gene matches: 5.

This chain uses TRBV5-1 with TRBJ2-3, with D uncertain. The CDR3 loop spans 13 amino acids. The germline V gene has CDR1 SGHRS and CDR2 YFSETQ. Trimming removed 2 bases at V and 2 bases at J, with 6 bases between. The CDR3 is CASSFQYTDTQYF. The CDR3 DNA follows: TGCGCCAGCAGCTTCCAGTACACAGATACGCAGTATTTT.

The rearrangement links TRBV5-4 to TRBJ2-7, with 10 bases matching TRBD1. With V trimmed by 5 bases and J by 3 bases, 5 bases remained unmatched. Germline values: CDR1 SGHNT, CDR2 YYREEE (reference sequence). The CDR3 totals 14 residues. In nucleotides, the CDR3 is TGTGCCAGCAGGGGTTGGGACAGGGGCTACGAGCAGTACTTC. Translating gives CASRGWDRGYEQYF.

The chain is built from TRBV5-4 and TRBJ1-3, with TRBD1 as a possible D gene (5 bases). CDR3 length: 14 residues. Looked up from germline, CDR1 is SGHNT and CDR2 is YYREEE (reference sequence). The ends were cut back, 5 bases at V and 4 bases at J, with 13 bases in the middle. The CDR3 here is CASSLQGGGNTIYF. Here the CDR3 DNA reads TGTGCCAGCAGTCTCCAGGGAGGAGGAAACACCATATATTTT.

The chain employs TRBV9 and TRBJ1-2, with a possible D match to TRBD1 (6 bases). Deletions cut 2 bases from V and 2 bases from J, with 7 bases between. Germline assignment: CDR1 SGDLS and CDR2 YYNGEE. The CDR3 spans 13 residues. The CDR3 nucleotides read TGTGCCAGCAGCGTCGACAGGAACTATGGCTACACCTTC. Translation: CASSVDRNYGYTF. Full variable domain (outside the CDR3, taken from reference TRBV9 and TRBJ1-2): DSGVTQTPKHLITATGQRVTLRCSPRSGDLSVYWYQQSLDQGLQFLIQYYNGEERAKGNILERFSAQQFPDLHSELNLSSLELGDSALYFCASSVDRNYGYTFGSGTRLTVV.

V usage is TRBV5-6 and J usage is TRBJ2-2; possibly TRBD1 for D (6 bases). CDR3 length equals 15 residues. CDR1 and CDR2 (germline): SGHDT, YYEEEE. The germline V and J ends were trimmed by 2 bases and 6 bases, with 14 bases remaining between them. The CDR3 nucleotides are TGTGCCAGCAGCTTCCCACAGGGTCTTGCCGGGGAGCTGTTTTTT. Its translation is CASSFPQGLAGELFF.

The chain joins TRBV6-1 to TRBJ2-4; D ambiguous. The CDR3 sequence is 13 residues long. With 4 bases removed from V and 0 bases from J, the gap between germline ends came to 4 bases. Germline V gives CDR1 MNHNS, CDR2 SASEGT. The CDR3 DNA is TGTGCCAGCAGTGGCGCAGCCAAAAACATTCAGTACTTC. Amino acids: CASSGAAKNIQYF.

The chain employs TRBV5-1 and TRBJ2-7, with 8 positions matching TRBD2. Per the germline V gene, CDR1 is SGHRS and CDR2 is YFSETQ. Trimming cost V 0 bases and J 3 bases; bases outside gene matches: 2. The CDR3 has 14 residues. The DNA of the CDR3 is TGCGCCAGCAGCTTGGGACTAGCGATCTACGAGCAGTACTTC. Its protein product is CASSLGLAIYEQYF. Based on the CDR3 plus reference TRBV5-1 and TRBJ2-7, the full variable domain is KAGVTQTPRYLIKTRGQQVTLSCSPISGHRSVSWYQQTPGQGLQFLFEYFSETQRNKGNFPGRFSGRQFSNSRSEMNVSTLELGDSALYLCASSLGLAIYEQYFGPGTRLTVT.

This chain links TRBV7-8 with TRBJ1-5; 9 bases match TRBD1. Germline CDR1 is SGHVS and CDR2 is FQNEAQ. V gave up 1 base and J gave up 2 bases; unmatched junction bases: 3. CDR3 size: 16 residues. The CDR3 loop reads CASSLDRGRGNQPQHF. The CDR3 DNA follows: TGTGCCAGCAGCTTAGACAGGGGGCGCGGCAATCAGCCCCAGCATTTT.

The chain couples TRBV30 to TRBJ1-2; a weak D match, TRBD1 (6 bases). CDR3 length equals 14 residues. Germline V lookup: CDR1 GTSNPN, CDR2 SVGIG (reference sequence). The V gene lost 0 bases and the J gene lost 4 bases, with 12 bases spanning the gap. The CDR3 loop is CAWSVAGAVYGYTF. The DNA for the CDR3 is TGTGCCTGGAGTGTAGCGGGGGCGGTCTATGGCTACACCTTC.

The V and J genes are TRBV2 and TRBJ1-2; no definite D call. V was clipped by 7 bases and J by 10 bases, with 22 bases between them. The CDR3 spans 14 residues. Germline V gene data show CDR1 as SNHLY and CDR2 as FYNNEI. CDR3 in amino acids: CASTTERLGGDYTF. The CDR3, as DNA: TGTGCCAGCACCACAGAAAGGTTAGGAGGAGACTACACCTTC.